The 17 T cell receptor beta chains below come from one sample, sequenced in a study of cytomegalovirus exposure and HLA in healthy donors. Assay: immunoSEQ multiplex PCR; the TCRdb copy retains only in-frame clones and omits some. The sample has 43,000 or so clones; roughly nine tenths are singletons. Material: PBMCs. The receptors were sampled from a man aged 18 to 29 in good health and CMV-seronegative.

V and J are TRBV28 and TRBJ2-1, with TRBD1 matching over 12 bases. The germline V gene encodes CDR1 MDHEN and CDR2 SYDVKM. CDR3 length equals 16 residues. V was pared by 5 bases and J by 8 bases, with 10 bases of the junction left unmatched. CDR3 in amino acids: CASSARGQGADDEQFF. CDR3 nucleotide sequence: TGTGCCAGCAGTGCTAGGGGACAGGGGGCTGACGATGAGCAGTTCTTC.

This clone appeared a single time. V gene TRBV6-4 combines with J gene TRBJ2-1; a possible D gene is TRBD1 (6 bases). This CDR3 is 15 amino acids long. In germline, CDR1 is MRHNA, CDR2 SNTAGT. The V end was cut by 6 bases, the J end by 2 bases, with 14 bases between. In nucleotides, the CDR3 is TGTGCCAGCAGCCCCGGACAGCTTGCCTACAATGAGCAGTTCTTC. This codes for CASSPGQLAYNEQFF.

V and J are TRBV5-4 and TRBJ1-2; 10 nucleotides align to TRBD1. CDR3 length equals 17 residues. J lost 2 bases, V lost 3 bases, and 10 bases had no gene match. Germline lookup yields CDR1 SGHNT and CDR2 YYREEE (reference sequence). The CDR3 nucleotides read TGTGCCAGCAGCTCTCGGGACAGGGGCCAAACAAACTATGGCTACACCTTC. Translated, it gives CASSSRDRGQTNYGYTF. Full variable domain (missing parts from reference TRBV5-4 and TRBJ1-2): ETGVTQSPTHLIKTRGQQVTLRCSSQSGHNTVSWYQQALGQGPQFIFQYYREEENGRGNFPPRFSGLQFPNYSSELNVNALELDDSALYLCASSSRDRGQTNYGYTFGSGTRLTVV.

This clone was observed a handful of times. V and J are TRBV9 and TRBJ1-6; 8 positions match TRBD1. The V gene end was trimmed by 4 bases and the J gene end by 9 bases; junction bases not matched to a gene: 12. The germline gives CDR1 SGDLS, CDR2 YYNGEE. This CDR3 spans 16 amino acids. CDR3 nucleotide sequence: TGTGCCAGCAGCCCAGGGGATTGGACAGGGTCTTCACCCCTCCACTTT. Its protein product is CASSPGDWTGSSPLHF.

This clone came up a few times. The V and J genes are TRBV7-2 and TRBJ2-7; D not certain. Germline lookup yields CDR1 SGHTA and CDR2 FQGNSA. CDR3 length: 12 amino acids. V shed 0 bases and J shed 10 bases, with 10 bases lying between them. CDR3: CASSLARLEQYF. DNA of the CDR3: TGTGCCAGCAGCTTAGCGAGGCTAGAACAGTACTTC.

The gene calls are TRBV11-2 and TRBJ2-7; 9 bases agree with TRBD2. Per germline, CDR1 SGHAT and CDR2 FQNNGV. With V trimmed by 1 base and J by 3 bases, 10 bases remained unmatched. The CDR3 length is 17 residues. CDR3 in DNA: TGTGCCAGCAGCTTAGTGTGGCTAGCGGGAAAGATCTACGAGCAGTACTTC. This codes for CASSLVWLAGKIYEQYF. Looking up the rest from reference TRBV11-2 and TRBJ2-7 gives the full variable domain: EAGVAQSPRYKIIEKRQSVAFWCNPISGHATLYWYQQILGQGPKLLIQFQNNGVVDDSQLPKDRFSAERLKGVDSTLKIQPAKLEDSAVYLCASSLVWLAGKIYEQYFGPGTRLTVT.

The gene calls are TRBV7-2 and TRBJ1-1; D call uncertain. V lost 2 bases and J 0 bases, leaving 7 bases between the germline ends. The CDR3 has 14 residues. Per germline, CDR1 SGHTA and CDR2 FQGNSA. CDR3 protein: CASSLYSMNTEAFF. The CDR3, as DNA: TGTGCCAGCAGCTTATATAGCATGAACACTGAAGCTTTCTTT.

This clone was detected a few times. This chain connects TRBV6-1 to TRBJ2-2; 14 nucleotides line up with TRBD2. This CDR3 comprises 15 residues. Trimming cost V 4 bases and J 6 bases; bases outside gene matches: 1. Germline lookup yields CDR1 MNHNS and CDR2 SASEGT. CDR3 residues: CASSGLAGGPGELFF. The CDR3 bases are TGTGCCAGCAGTGGACTAGCGGGAGGGCCCGGGGAGCTGTTTTTT.

This chain uses TRBV27 with TRBJ1-5; 7 nucleotides align to TRBD1. Germline assignment: CDR1 MNHEY and CDR2 SMNVEV (reference sequence). The CDR3 totals 16 residues. V gave up 2 bases and J gave up 6 bases; unmatched junction bases: 10. The DNA for the CDR3 is TGTGCCAGCAGTTTAGTAGGAGGGGGCGCGGGTCAGCCCCAGCATTTT. Its protein product is CASSLVGGGAGQPQHF.

The chain links TRBV5-1 to TRBJ2-1; 13 bases map to TRBD2. Germline loops: CDR1 SGHRS, CDR2 YFSETQ. The CDR3 has 17 residues. The junction had 9 bases not matched to a gene; V was cut back by 0 bases and J by 9 bases. The CDR3 protein is CASSLVTSGRAVVEQFF. DNA of the CDR3: TGCGCCAGCAGCTTGGTTACTAGCGGGAGGGCCGTTGTTGAGCAGTTCTTC.

This chain joins TRBV21-1 and TRBJ2-7; whether TRBD1, the table's D call, matches the DNA was not checked. TRBV21-1 is assigned pseudogene status. This CDR3 is 12 amino acids long. The CDR3 protein is CASTQGALEQYF. CDR3 nucleotides: TGTGCCAGCACCCAAGGGGCTCTCGAGCAGTACTTC.

V gene TRBV19 combines with J gene TRBJ2-7; TRBD1 matches at 9 bases. Germline V lookup: CDR1 LNHDA, CDR2 SQIVND (reference sequence). Germline trimming cut 9 bases from V and 7 bases from J; bases unmatched to any gene: 10. The CDR3 runs to 13 residues. The CDR3 DNA reads TGTGCCAGCCGGGACAGGGTCTCTCGGGAGCAGTACTTC. Amino acids: CASRDRVSREQYF.

The chain links TRBV11-2 to TRBJ1-4, with 9 bases aligning to TRBD1. This CDR3 has 15 residues. From germline, CDR1 is SGHAT and CDR2 FQNNGV. V shed 4 bases and J 8 bases; nucleotides not matched to a gene: 8. CDR3 amino acids: CASSSIDRGVEKLFF. CDR3 sequence (DNA): TGTGCCAGCAGCTCAATCGACAGGGGGGTCGAAAAACTGTTTTTT. Complete variable domain (other parts from reference TRBV11-2 and TRBJ1-4): EAGVAQSPRYKIIEKRQSVAFWCNPISGHATLYWYQQILGQGPKLLIQFQNNGVVDDSQLPKDRFSAERLKGVDSTLKIQPAKLEDSAVYLCASSSIDRGVEKLFFGSGTQLSVL.

The chain joins TRBV11-3 to TRBJ2-1; D might be TRBD2 (6 bases). Germline loops: CDR1 SGHNT, CDR2 YENEEA. The germline V and J ends were trimmed by 1 base and 7 bases, with 11 bases remaining between them. The CDR3 loop spans 14 amino acids. Written as DNA, the CDR3 is TGTGCCAGCAGCTTAGCGGGAGTGGGTAATGAGCAGTTCTTC. Translated: CASSLAGVGNEQFF.

This clone was seen once. This sequence joins TRBV9 and TRBJ1-3, with no clear D. This CDR3 spans 17 amino acids. Germline V gene data show CDR1 as SGDLS and CDR2 as YYNGEE. Trimming took 0 bases from V and 0 from J, leaving 13 bases between them. The DNA of the CDR3 is TGTGCCAGCAGCGTAGGATCCCAGGCTGGCTCTGGAAACACCATATATTTT. It yields the protein CASSVGSQAGSGNTIYF.

This clone appeared once. The chain employs TRBV7-2 and TRBJ2-7; 13 bases line up with TRBD2. The CDR3 contains 14 residues. V was pared by 3 bases and J by 4 bases, with 0 bases of the junction left unmatched. Germline CDR1 is SGHTA and CDR2 is FQGNSA. As DNA, the CDR3 is TGTGCCAGCAGCTTGGGACTAGCGGGATACGAGCAGTACTTC. It yields the protein CASSLGLAGYEQYF.

The chain uses TRBV29-1 and TRBJ2-2; D is unresolved. The CDR3 length is 13 residues. The germline V gene encodes CDR1 SQVTM and CDR2 ANQGSEA. V was shortened by 3 bases and J by 1 base, with 6 bases between the two germline ends. CDR3 in amino acids: CSVDAGNTGELFF. The CDR3 coding sequence is TGCAGCGTTGACGCCGGGAACACCGGGGAGCTGTTTTTT.